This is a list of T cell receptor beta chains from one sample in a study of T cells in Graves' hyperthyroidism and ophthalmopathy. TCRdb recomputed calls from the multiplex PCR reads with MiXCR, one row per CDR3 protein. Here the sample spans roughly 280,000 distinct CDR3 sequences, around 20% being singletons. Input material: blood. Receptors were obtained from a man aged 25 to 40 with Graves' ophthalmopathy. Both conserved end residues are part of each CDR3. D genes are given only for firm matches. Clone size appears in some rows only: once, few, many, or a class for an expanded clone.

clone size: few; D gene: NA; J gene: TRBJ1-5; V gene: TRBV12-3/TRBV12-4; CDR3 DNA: TGTGCCAGCAGGAATCCAGGCGGCGACAATCAGCCCCAGCATTTT; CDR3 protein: CASRNPGGDNQPQHF
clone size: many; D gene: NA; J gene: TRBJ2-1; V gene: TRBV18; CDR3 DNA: TGTGCCAGCTCACCACGCGAATCCTACAATGAGCAGTTCTTC; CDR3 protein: CASSPRESYNEQFF
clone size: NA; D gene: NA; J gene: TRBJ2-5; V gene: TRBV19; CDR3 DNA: TGTGCCAGTAGTATAGACGGGGTGGAGACCCAGTACTTC; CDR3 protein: CASSIDGVETQYF
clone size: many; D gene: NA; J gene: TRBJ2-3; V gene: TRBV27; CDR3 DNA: TGTGCCAGCAGACGACAGCAACGGCAAGATACGCAGTATTTT; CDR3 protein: CASRRQQRQDTQYF
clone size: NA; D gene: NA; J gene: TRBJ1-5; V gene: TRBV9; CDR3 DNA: TGTGCCAGCAGCGTAGAAGGGAAACCGAATCAGCCCCAGCATTTT; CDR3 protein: CASSVEGKPNQPQHF
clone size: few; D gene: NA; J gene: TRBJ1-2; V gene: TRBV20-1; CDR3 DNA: TGCAGTGCTCCTCAGGACAGAAACTATGGCTACACCTTC; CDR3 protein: CSAPQDRNYGYTF
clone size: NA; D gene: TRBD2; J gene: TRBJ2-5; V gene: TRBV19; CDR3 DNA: TGTGCCAGTAGTATCCTAAGCGGGGAGCAGACCCAGTACTTC; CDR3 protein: CASSILSGEQTQYF
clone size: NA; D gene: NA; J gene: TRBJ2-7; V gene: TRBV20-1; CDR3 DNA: TGCAGTGCTAGAGATCAAGCTTACGAGCAGTACTTC; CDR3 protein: CSARDQAYEQYF
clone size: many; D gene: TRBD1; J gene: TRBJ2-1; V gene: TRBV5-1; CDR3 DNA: TGCGCCAGCAGACCCGGGACAGGGGGCAAGTATGAGCAGTTCTTC; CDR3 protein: CASRPGTGGKYEQFF
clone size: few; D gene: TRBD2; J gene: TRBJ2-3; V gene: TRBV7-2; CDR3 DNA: TGTGCCAGCAGCCGGAGACTAGCGGATAGCACAGATACGCAGTATTTT; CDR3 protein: CASSRRLADSTDTQYF
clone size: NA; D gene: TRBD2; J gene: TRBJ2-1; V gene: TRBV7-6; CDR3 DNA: TGTGCCAGCAGCTTAGGAGCGGGATGGCTCAATGGGCAGTTCTTC; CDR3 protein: CASSLGAGWLNGQFF
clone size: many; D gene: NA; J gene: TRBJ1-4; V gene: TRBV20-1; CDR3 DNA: TGCAGTGCAAACGCAGACAGTTCAGCTAATGAAAAACTGTTTTTT; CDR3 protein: CSANADSSANEKLFF
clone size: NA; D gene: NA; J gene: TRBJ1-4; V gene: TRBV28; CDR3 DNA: TGTGCCAGCAGTCCATTGGGAGTAGCAACTAATGAAAAACTGTTTTTT; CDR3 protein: CASSPLGVATNEKLFF
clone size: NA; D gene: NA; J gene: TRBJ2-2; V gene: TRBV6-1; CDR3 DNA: TGTGCCAGCAGCGCCACTAACCCGGGCACCGGGGAGCTGTTTTTT; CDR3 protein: CASSATNPGTGELFF
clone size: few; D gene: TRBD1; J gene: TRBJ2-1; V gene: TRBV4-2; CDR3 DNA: TGTGCCAGCAGCCAAGAGGCGACAGGGGGCTTTTATGAGCAGTTCTTC; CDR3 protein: CASSQEATGGFYEQFF
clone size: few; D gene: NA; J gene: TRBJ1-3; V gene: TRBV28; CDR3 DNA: TGTGCCAGCGGAGTCGGAAACACCATATATTTT; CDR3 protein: CASGVGNTIYF
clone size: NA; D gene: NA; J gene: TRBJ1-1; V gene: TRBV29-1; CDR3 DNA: TGCAGCGTCCGGGTCCAGGCTGAAGCTTTCTTT; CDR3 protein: CSVRVQAEAFF
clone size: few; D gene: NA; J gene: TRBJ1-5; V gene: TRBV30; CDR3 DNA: TGTGCCTGGAGTGTAAGGGGCAGCAATCAGCCCCAGCATTTT; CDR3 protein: CAWSVRGSNQPQHF
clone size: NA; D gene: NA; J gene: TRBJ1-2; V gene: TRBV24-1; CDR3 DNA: TGTGCCACCAGTGATTTGAACAAAATCGCTGGCTACACCTTC; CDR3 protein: CATSDLNKIAGYTF
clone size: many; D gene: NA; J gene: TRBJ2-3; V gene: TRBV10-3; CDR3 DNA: TGTGCCATCAGATCGGCAGACCTCACAGATACGCAGTATTTT; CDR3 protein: CAIRSADLTDTQYF
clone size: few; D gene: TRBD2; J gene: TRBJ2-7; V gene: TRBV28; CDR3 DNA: TGTGCCAGCAGCCTAAGCCGGGGGGAAGCCTACGAGCAGTACTTC; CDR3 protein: CASSLSRGEAYEQYF
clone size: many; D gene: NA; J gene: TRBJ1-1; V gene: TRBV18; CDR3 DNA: TGTGCCAGCTCACCATCTGACAGCAACACTGAAGCTTTCTTT; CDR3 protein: CASSPSDSNTEAFF
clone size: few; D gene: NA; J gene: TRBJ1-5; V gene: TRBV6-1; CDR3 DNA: TGTGCCAGCAGTCCCCCGTGGACAGCCCATAGCAATCAGCCCCAGCATTTT; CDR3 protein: CASSPPWTAHSNQPQHF
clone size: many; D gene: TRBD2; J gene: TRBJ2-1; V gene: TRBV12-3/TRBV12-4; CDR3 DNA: TGTGCCAGCAGTTCCAAGCGGGAGCGGGCAAATGAGCAGTTCTTC; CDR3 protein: CASSSKRERANEQFF
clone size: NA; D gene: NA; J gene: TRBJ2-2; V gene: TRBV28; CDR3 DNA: TGTGCCAGCAGCCCTCATCCCGCGCGGGACACCGGGGAGCTGTTTTTT; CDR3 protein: CASSPHPARDTGELFF
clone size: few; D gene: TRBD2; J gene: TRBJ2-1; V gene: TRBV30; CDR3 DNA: TGTGCCTGGAGTGGGACTAGCGGGGCTTACAATGAGCAGTTCTTC; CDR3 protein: CAWSGTSGAYNEQFF
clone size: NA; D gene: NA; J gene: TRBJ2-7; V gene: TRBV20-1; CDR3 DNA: TGCAGTGCTAGAGGCGGCCAAGGACGGCCAGGCGAGCAGTACTTC; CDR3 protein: CSARGGQGRPGEQYF
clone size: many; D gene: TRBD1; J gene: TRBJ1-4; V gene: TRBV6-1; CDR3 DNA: TGTGCCAGCAGTCCTCCGGGACAGGGAGGAGGAAAACTGTTTTTT; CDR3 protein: CASSPPGQGGGKLFF
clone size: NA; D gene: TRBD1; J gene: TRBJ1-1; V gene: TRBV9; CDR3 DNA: TGTGCCAGCAGCGCCAGCACAGGGGGGAAGACTGAAGCTTTCTTT; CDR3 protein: CASSASTGGKTEAFF